This T cell receptor (beta chain) was sequenced in a study of cytomegalovirus exposure and HLA in healthy donors. About the research overall: Unique TCRs from HLA-typed donors, 65 million to 85 million of them, were held in an early data release.

With 60 Vbeta and 13 Jbeta primers, the PCR was carried out. The method was immunoSEQ multiplex PCR; TCRdb's version includes in-frame clones alone and lacks a portion of them. In the table there are 75,000 to 100,000 clones, approximately 80% of which are singletons. The clonotype comes from a middle-aged man in good health and CMV-seronegative. Sequencing was carried out using PBMCs.

In DNA form, the CDR3 reads TGTGCCTGCATCTTGGAGGGACTAGCGATACACGGCTCCTACAATGAGCAGTTCTTC. Its protein product is CACILEGLAIHGSYNEQFF. The chain links TRBV30 to TRBJ2-1; 10 nucleotides align to TRBD2. V shed 6 bases and J 0 bases; nucleotides not matched to a gene: 17. CDR1 is GTSNPN, CDR2 SVGIG, per germline (reference sequence). This CDR3 has 19 amino acids. Supplemented by reference TRBV30 and TRBJ2-1, the full variable domain reads SQTIHQWPATLVQPVGSPLSLECTVEGTSNPNLYWYRQAAGRGLQLLFYSVGIGQISSEVPQNLSASRPQDRQFILSSKKLLLSDSGFYLCACILEGLAIHGSYNEQFFGPGTRLTVL.